The 10 T cell receptor beta chains reported below all come from one sample, sequenced in a study of OX40 agonist ivuxolimab in advanced cancers. The protocol was immunoSEQ multiplex PCR, while the TCRdb copy is restricted to in-frame clones and leaves out a portion. The sample holds about 110,000 clones, 75% to 95% seen once. Material: CD4+ or CD8+ T cells sorted from blood, obtained in a trial of the OX40 agonist ivuxolimab. These TCRs come from an adult with an advanced solid tumor such as melanoma, head and neck, liver or kidney cancer.

The chain couples TRBV30 to TRBJ2-2, with no clear D. V gave up 2 bases and J gave up 2 bases, with 18 bases separating them. The CDR3 totals 17 residues. Germline-derived CDR1 and CDR2 are GTSNPN and SVGIG (reference sequence). CDR3: CAWSLFIRGPNTGELFF. The CDR3 DNA is TGTGCCTGGAGTCTGTTTATTCGTGGACCAAACACCGGGGAGCTGTTTTTT.

The rearrangement uses TRBV6-6 and TRBJ1-1, with a tentative D call TRBD1 (5 bases). Trimming removed 2 bases from V and 5 bases from J, with 12 bases in between. Looked up from germline, CDR1 is MNHNY and CDR2 is SVGAGI (reference sequence). This CDR3 contains 14 residues. CDR3 coding DNA: TGTGCCAGCAGTTACGGCAGGGTAAGGACTGAAGCTTTCTTT. Its protein is CASSYGRVRTEAFF.

V usage is TRBV7-2 and J usage is TRBJ2-1, with unresolved D. The CDR3 is 14 residues long. V was pared by 1 base and J by 6 bases, with 10 bases between. Germline V lookup: CDR1 SGHTA, CDR2 FQGNSA. CDR3: CASSLGRAPNEQFF. The CDR3 region has the DNA TGTGCCAGCAGCTTAGGTCGCGCGCCCAATGAGCAGTTCTTC.

The gene calls are TRBV30 and TRBJ1-5; a possible D gene is TRBD1 (5 bases). The V gene lost 0 bases and the J gene lost 1 base, with 10 bases spanning the gap. The CDR3 runs 15 residues. Germline lookup yields CDR1 GTSNPN and CDR2 SVGIG (reference sequence). For the CDR3, the DNA is TGTGCCTGGAGTGTACCCGGGGGGAGCAATCAGCCCCAGCATTTT. Protein: CAWSVPGGSNQPQHF.

Comment on this clone: The sample holds other DNA sequences that translate to the same CDR3. V and J are TRBV18 and TRBJ1-1; TRBD1 aligns across 8 bases. There are 15 residues in the CDR3. Trimming removed 3 bases from V and 1 base from J; junction bases left unmatched: 4. Per the germline V gene, CDR1 is KGHSH and CDR2 is LQKENI. CDR3 residues: CASSPRTGTNTEAFF. CDR3 in DNA: TGTGCCAGCTCACCGAGGACAGGGACGAACACTGAAGCTTTCTTT.

This clone was observed a single time. V is TRBV4-2 and J is TRBJ1-1; 7 bases are a match to TRBD1. The V gene's germline CDR1 is LGHNA and CDR2 YNFKEQ. V was clipped by 0 bases and J by 4 bases; unmatched bases: 5. This CDR3 is 15 amino acids long. CDR3 sequence: CASSQEPTGSTEAFF. DNA of the CDR3: TGTGCCAGCAGCCAAGAACCGACAGGGTCCACTGAAGCTTTCTTT.

V gene TRBV9 combines with J gene TRBJ1-4; unclear D gene. The CDR3 has 14 residues. The V gene's germline CDR1 is SGDLS and CDR2 YYNGEE. The germline V and J ends were trimmed by 0 bases and 8 bases, with 11 bases remaining between them. In DNA form, the CDR3 reads TGTGCCAGCAGCGTAGGCGTAGGTCGGGAAAAACTGTTTTTT. It encodes CASSVGVGREKLFF.

The J gene is TRBJ2-5, the V gene TRBV5-4, with no clear D. V was shortened by 0 bases and J by 1 base, with 7 bases between the two germline ends. Germline-derived CDR1 and CDR2 are SGHNT and YYREEE (reference sequence). CDR3 size: 14 residues. The CDR3 DNA follows: TGTGCCAGCAGCTTGGAAGCCCTCCAAGAGACCCAGTACTTC. This encodes CASSLEALQETQYF.

The rearrangement uses TRBV19 and TRBJ2-6; the match to TRBD1 covers 8 bases. CDR3 length: 17 amino acids. Germline lookup yields CDR1 LNHDA and CDR2 SQIVND (reference sequence). V was pared by 3 bases and J by 1 base, with 5 bases of the junction left unmatched. The CDR3 loop reads CASSIWTGNSGANVLTF. CDR3 in DNA: TGTGCCAGTAGTATCTGGACAGGGAATTCTGGGGCCAACGTCCTGACTTTC.

V usage is TRBV5-1 and J usage is TRBJ2-1; the D gene could be TRBD1 or TRBD2 (5 bases each). Trimming took 2 bases from V and 6 from J, leaving 15 bases between them. The CDR3 sequence is 15 residues long. The V gene's germline CDR1 is SGHRS and CDR2 YFSETQ. As DNA, the CDR3 is TGCGCCAGCAGCTTATACAGGCTTCGGGGCAATGAGCAGTTCTTC. It translates to CASSLYRLRGNEQFF.